This record looks at one TCR beta chain sequence and its context. Its antigen is still unknown. This sample was taken from a study of PD-1 blockade in classical Hodgkin lymphoma. Study conclusions and caveats: Baseline diversity in complete responders resembled that of newly diagnosed patients.

Method: immunoSEQ multiplex PCR; TCRdb's copy keeps in-frame clones and lacks some. The sample includes more than 90,000 clones, around four fifths seen only once; the top ten take roughly 9.4%. Stated time point: cycle 4 day 1 (C4D1), after more than 5 weeks of nivolumab. The patients all showed relapse after autologous stem cell transplantation, while their brentuximab vedotin exposure varied. Complete response, partial response or progressive disease was recorded as best response. This TCR derives from a human donor with classical Hodgkin lymphoma. Sequencing used peripheral blood mononuclear cells (PBMCs), obtained before the fourth cycle of nivolumab.

CDR3 region: CASSLGLAGVYNEQFF. DNA of the CDR3: TGTGCCAGCAGCCTGGGACTAGCGGGAGTCTACAATGAGCAGTTCTTC. This sequence joins TRBV9 and TRBJ2-1; 14 bases match TRBD2. V shed 4 bases and J 3 bases; nucleotides not matched to a gene: 3. The CDR3 is 16 amino acids. Germline lookup yields CDR1 SGDLS and CDR2 YYNGEE. Supplemented by reference TRBV9 and TRBJ2-1, the full variable domain reads DSGVTQTPKHLITATGQRVTLRCSPRSGDLSVYWYQQSLDQGLQFLIQYYNGEERAKGNILERFSAQQFPDLHSELNLSSLELGDSALYFCASSLGLAGVYNEQFFGPGTRLTVL.